The subject of this entry is one T cell receptor (beta chain). Profiled with immunoSEQ multiplex PCR; TCRdb holds only in-frame clones, not every one. Found here are some 89,000 clones, around 96% of them singletons; the top ten hold less than 0.4%. This specimen comes from a study of technical replicates of blood from several donors. The CDR3 covers 15 residues. The germline gives CDR1 SGHVS, CDR2 FQNEAQ. Trimming cost V 5 bases and J 2 bases, with 16 bases left between them. The chain recombines TRBV7-8 with TRBJ2-7, with TRBD2 as a possible D gene (6 bases). This clonotype was obtained from a human donor in good health. The sequencing input was T cells isolated from PBMCs. In DNA form, the CDR3 reads TGTGCCAGCAGCCTCGTGAGGACTAATCCCTACGAGCAGTACTTC. Its protein product is CASSLVRTNPYEQYF.